Each of the 2 T cell receptor beta chains below was sequenced from the same sample in a study of blood T cell repertoires in COVID-19. Profiling relied on immunoSEQ multiplex PCR, and the TCRdb table lists in-frame clones only, not all of them. Altogether just over 300,000 clones are present, roughly 86% being singletons, with the ten largest covering more than 8.5%. Material: PBMCs or T cells enriched from blood (not recorded which). These receptors were collected from a woman between 18 and 30 years old who had recovered from COVID-19.

V usage is TRBV5-1 and J usage is TRBJ1-1; maybe TRBD1 (5 bases). Trimming shortened V by 5 bases and J by 5 bases, and 16 bases separated the two germline ends. The CDR3 has 14 residues. CDR1 and CDR2 from the germline V gene are SGHRS and YFSETQ. The CDR3: CASSLNTGGTEAFF. The DNA for the CDR3 is TGCGCCAGCAGTCTTAACACCGGGGGAACTGAAGCTTTCTTT.

The genes are TRBV6-5 and TRBJ2-2; 7 bases align to TRBD1. V lost 4 bases and J lost 3; bases outside the gene matches: 5. The CDR3 contains 15 residues. The germline V gene has CDR1 MNHEY and CDR2 SVGAGI. For the CDR3, the DNA is TGTGCCAGCAGTTGGGGACAGACATACACCGGGGAGCTGTTTTTT. As protein: CASSWGQTYTGELFF.